Below are 32 T cell receptor beta chains sequenced from a single sample in a study of shared T cell receptors in the human thymus. Some clones are missing from TCRdb's copy, which holds only in-frame ones; the method was immunoSEQ multiplex PCR. The profile covers 500,000 to 550,000 clones, with 78% appearing a single time and around 0.012% taken by the ten largest. The data were also submitted as part of a second study, on human thymus T cells.

The specimen was thymocytes. Receptors originate from a boy under two years old with a congenital heart defect.

CDR3 coding DNA: TGTGCCAGCAGCTTAGGGCTAGCGGGTTTTGGGGAGACCCAGTACTTC. This sequence encodes CASSLGLAGFGETQYF. The chain uses TRBV7-9 and TRBJ2-5; 8 positions agree with TRBD2. V dropped 1 base and J dropped 5; count of bases not matched to a gene: 9. The CDR3 is 16 residues long. Germline values: CDR1 SEHNR, CDR2 FQNEAQ (reference sequence).

The rearrangement joins TRBV19 to TRBJ1-3; 7 bases line up with TRBD1. Looked up from germline, CDR1 is LNHDA and CDR2 is SQIVND (reference sequence). The CDR3 spans 12 residues. The V and J ends lost 11 bases and 3 bases, in that order; junction bases with no gene match: 4. The CDR3 region is CAGGGRGNTIYF. The CDR3 region has the DNA TGTGCCGGAGGGGGCCGTGGAAACACCATATATTTT.

The V call is TRBV15, the J call TRBJ2-2; 9 bases line up with TRBD2. Trimming removed 5 bases from V and 0 bases from J; junction bases left unmatched: 7. The V gene's germline CDR1 is LNHNV and CDR2 YYDKDF (reference sequence). This CDR3 contains 17 residues. The CDR3, as DNA: TGTGCCACCAGCGAGATGAGCGGGAGGCCGAACACCGGGGAGCTGTTTTTT. Translated: CATSEMSGRPNTGELFF.

J is TRBJ2-1 and V is TRBV7-2; 9 bases fit TRBD1. Germline CDR1 reads SGHTA; CDR2 reads FQGNSA. V was pared by 0 bases and J by 2 bases, with 17 bases of the junction left unmatched. The CDR3 consists of 21 residues. The CDR3 protein is CASSLAPEPDRGRRAYNEQFF. In nucleotides, the CDR3 is TGTGCCAGCAGCTTAGCGCCCGAACCGGACAGGGGTCGGAGGGCCTACAATGAGCAGTTCTTC.

The V and J genes are TRBV5-8 and TRBJ1-1; perhaps TRBD1 as D (5 bases). Between the trimmed V and J ends, which lost 4 bases and 0 bases, there was a span of 22 bases. The CDR3 extends over 18 amino acids. The germline V gene has CDR1 SGHTS and CDR2 YDEGEE. CDR3 coding DNA: TGTGCCAGCAGCCCACCGATTCAAGCGGGGGAGGTGAACACTGAAGCTTTCTTT. Encoded protein: CASSPPIQAGEVNTEAFF.

This clone turned up a few times. The chain couples TRBV7-9 to TRBJ2-5; 8 positions match TRBD1. With 4 bases clipped from V and 4 bases from J, the junction kept 2 bases outside the gene matches. This CDR3 region has 13 residues. CDR1 and CDR2 from the germline V gene are SEHNR and FQNEAQ (reference sequence). The CDR3 DNA reads TGTGCCAGCAGCTACAGGGGGTTAGAGACCCAGTACTTC. It codes for CASSYRGLETQYF.

This clone is a singleton in its sample. The chain joins TRBV13 to TRBJ2-3; 12 positions match TRBD2. Germline CDR1 reads PRHDT; CDR2 reads FYEKMQ (reference sequence). The V and J ends lost 6 bases and 4 bases, in that order; junction bases with no gene match: 11. CDR3 size: 17 residues. The CDR3 coding sequence is TGTGCCAGCAGACCGACTGGACTAGCGGGAATTGCAGATACGCAGTATTTT. Amino acids: CASRPTGLAGIADTQYF.

V is TRBV7-9 and J is TRBJ1-5; no firm D call. Germline CDR1 and CDR2: SEHNR and FQNEAQ (reference sequence). Trimming removed 0 bases from V and 7 bases from J, with 4 bases in between. This CDR3 has 12 amino acids. This CDR3 reads CASSLAGQPQHF. The CDR3 DNA reads as TGTGCCAGCAGCTTAGCGGGCCAGCCCCAGCATTTT.

V and J are TRBV11-3 and TRBJ2-7, with no clear D. Deletions cut 4 bases from V and 2 bases from J, with 15 bases between. CDR1 is SGHNT, CDR2 YENEEA, per germline. This CDR3 contains 15 residues. The DNA for the CDR3 is TGTGCCAGCAGCTCGCGACACGCTCGAGCCTACGAGCAGTACTTC. It specifies CASSSRHARAYEQYF.

J is TRBJ2-7 and V is TRBV15, with a weak D call TRBD2 (8 bases). Germline CDR1 reads LNHNV; CDR2 reads YYDKDF (reference sequence). V dropped 0 bases and J dropped 5 bases, with 26 bases sitting between them. This CDR3 is built from 19 residues. The CDR3 nucleotides read TGTGCCACCAGCAGAGATACAGGGGAGGGAACGGGAGGGCCCCACGAGCAGTACTTC. It is translated as CATSRDTGEGTGGPHEQYF.

The chain joins TRBV20-1 to TRBJ2-2; D is unresolved. Germline V gene data show CDR1 as DFQATT and CDR2 as SNEGSKA (reference sequence). The CDR3 loop spans 11 amino acids. The germline V and J ends were trimmed by 7 bases and 6 bases, with 9 bases remaining between them. The CDR3 loop reads CSGQMAGELFF. As DNA, the CDR3 is TGCAGTGGCCAGATGGCCGGGGAGCTGTTTTTT.

J is TRBJ2-3 and V is TRBV5-5, with D unclear. Trimming took 2 bases from V and 6 from J, leaving 10 bases between them. This CDR3 spans 13 amino acids. Germline loops: CDR1 SGHKS, CDR2 YYEKEE (reference sequence). DNA for the CDR3: TGTGCCAGCAGCTTAGACATGGCGGATACGCAGTATTTT. Translating it yields CASSLDMADTQYF.

The genes are TRBV11-2 and TRBJ2-7; tentative D call: TRBD1 (5 bases). V was clipped by 5 bases and J by 3 bases, with 11 bases between them. CDR1 SGHAT and CDR2 FQNNGV come from the germline V gene. CDR3 length: 13 residues. CDR3 amino acids: CASSPGQVYEQYF. The CDR3 DNA reads as TGTGCCAGCAGCCCAGGACAAGTCTACGAGCAGTACTTC.

This chain connects TRBV7-2 to TRBJ2-3; TRBD2 agrees at 14 bases. The CDR3 loop spans 19 amino acids. Trimming took 4 bases from V and 6 from J; bases not matched to a gene: 15. Germline CDR1 and CDR2: SGHTA and FQGNSA. The CDR3, as DNA: TGTGCCAGCAGCTACCCCGGGACTAGCGGGAGAGAAGAGGGCGATACGCAGTATTTT. This gives the protein CASSYPGTSGREEGDTQYF.

This chain uses TRBV28 with TRBJ2-7; 9 bases agree with TRBD2. Losses at the gene ends were 7 bases for V and 6 bases for J; bases not matched to a gene: 16. Germline CDR1 MDHEN, CDR2 SYDVKM. CDR3 length: 16 residues. CDR3 sequence (DNA): TGTGCCAGCACTGGACTTAGGGGGACAGCGGGGGGCGAGCAGTACTTC. It codes for CASTGLRGTAGGEQYF.

The chain uses TRBV21-1 and TRBJ2-5; the DNA was not used to check the table's D call, TRBD2. TRBV21-1 is designated a pseudogene. There are 13 residues in the CDR3. The CDR3 nucleotides read TGTGCCAGCAGCAAGGGGAGGCAAGAGACCCAGTACTTC. It specifies CASSKGRQETQYF.

The V gene is TRBV10-1, the J gene TRBJ2-1; 7 positions agree with TRBD2. This CDR3 comprises 17 residues. The germline gives CDR1 WNHNN, CDR2 SYGVQD (reference sequence). V shed 8 bases, J shed 3 bases, and the junction held 16 bases outside the gene matches. Here the CDR3 DNA reads TGCGCCAGCCCAACCCCCACCGGGACTACATGCTACAATGAGCAGTTCTTC. Translated: CASPTPTGTTCYNEQFF.

The chain links TRBV29-1 to TRBJ2-3; 9 bases agree with TRBD2. This CDR3 contains 13 residues. V was clipped by 6 bases and J by 2 bases; unmatched bases: 3. The germline CDR1 and CDR2 sequences are SQVTM and ANQGSEA. The CDR3 sequence is CSVSGRFTDTQYF. As DNA, the CDR3 is TGCAGCGTGAGCGGGAGGTTCACAGATACGCAGTATTTT.

The chain uses TRBV7-9 and TRBJ2-7, with D uncertain. With 5 bases removed from V and 2 bases from J, the gap between germline ends came to 16 bases. The germline CDR1 and CDR2 sequences are SEHNR and FQNEAQ (reference sequence). The CDR3 length is 15 residues. The CDR3 bases are TGTGCCAGCAGCCTACCGTACTCCACTCCCTACGAGCAGTACTTC. Translated: CASSLPYSTPYEQYF.

The chain is built from TRBV27 and TRBJ2-4, with D unclear. From germline, CDR1 is MNHEY and CDR2 SMNVEV (reference sequence). The CDR3 sequence is 16 residues long. Deletions cut 1 base from V and 0 bases from J, with 10 bases between. CDR3 nucleotide sequence: TGTGCCAGCAGTTTATATGGGCCTCTAGCCAAAAACATTCAGTACTTC. Translated: CASSLYGPLAKNIQYF.

This clone was recorded once. The chain has TRBV18 and TRBJ2-6; a possible D gene is TRBD1 (5 bases). V was pared by 6 bases and J by 0 bases, with 21 bases between. The CDR3 runs to 19 residues. Germline CDR1 and CDR2: KGHSH and LQKENI. CDR3 residues: CASSSTGKRVPSGANVLTF. In nucleotides, the CDR3 is TGTGCCAGCTCCTCCACAGGAAAGAGAGTCCCCTCTGGGGCCAACGTCCTGACTTTC.

This chain uses TRBV5-4 with TRBJ2-1; D is perhaps TRBD2 (6 bases). This CDR3 spans 13 amino acids. The V and J ends lost 2 bases and 8 bases respectively, with 11 bases between them. Germline values: CDR1 SGHNT, CDR2 YYREEE (reference sequence). CDR3 residues: CASSLGGTHEQFF. The CDR3 region has the DNA TGTGCCAGCAGCTTAGGCGGGACCCATGAGCAGTTCTTC.

The chain recombines TRBV7-9 with TRBJ2-1; 9 bases are shared with TRBD2. Germline CDR1 and CDR2: SEHNR and FQNEAQ (reference sequence). The CDR3 has 15 residues. V was pared by 5 bases and J by 8 bases, with 10 bases of the junction left unmatched. CDR3 protein: CASSPFPSGNHEQFF. The CDR3 coding sequence is TGTGCCAGCAGCCCCTTTCCTAGCGGGAATCATGAGCAGTTCTTC.

The rearrangement uses TRBV29-1 and TRBJ1-4; maybe TRBD1 (5 bases). The germline V gene has CDR1 SQVTM and CDR2 ANQGSEA. Trimming took 0 bases from V and 2 from J, leaving 10 bases between them. The CDR3 consists of 15 residues. Here the CDR3 DNA reads TGCAGCGTTGAAGAACGGGGGTCGACTAATGAAAAACTGTTTTTT. The encoded protein is CSVEERGSTNEKLFF.

The J gene is TRBJ2-7, the V gene TRBV5-6; weak D call: TRBD1 (6 bases). CDR1 SGHDT and CDR2 YYEEEE come from the germline V gene. Trimming left V 4 bases short and J 7 bases short, with 12 bases between. This CDR3 comprises 12 residues. CDR3 nucleotides: TGTGCCAGCAGCCGTACAGGGTATGAGCAGTACTTC. Translated, it gives CASSRTGYEQYF.

The rearrangement joins TRBV14 to TRBJ2-3; 8 bases fit TRBD2. CDR1 and CDR2 (germline): SGHDN, FVKESK. This CDR3 is built from 16 residues. Trimming removed 0 bases from V and 6 bases from J; junction bases left unmatched: 8. Here the CDR3 reads CASSQDGQRESDTQYF. For the CDR3, the DNA is TGTGCCAGCAGCCAAGATGGCCAGCGGGAGAGTGATACGCAGTATTTT.

In DNA, the CDR3 is TGTGCCAGCAGCCCCGGACTAGCGGGAGATACGCAGTATTTT. Encoded protein: CASSPGLAGDTQYF. V is TRBV2 and J is TRBJ2-3; TRBD2 matches at 11 bases. Germline values: CDR1 SNHLY, CDR2 FYNNEI. The CDR3 is made up of 14 amino acids. Trimming removed 6 bases from V and 5 bases from J; junction bases left unmatched: 4.

V usage is TRBV5-1 and J usage is TRBJ2-7; 8 bases fit TRBD2. The CDR3 is made up of 15 amino acids. CDR1 SGHRS and CDR2 YFSETQ come from the germline V gene. V gave up 4 bases and J gave up 3 bases; unmatched junction bases: 9. The CDR3 DNA reads as TGCGCCAGCAGCCCGTCACTAGCGGAGAACTACGAGCAGTACTTC. This translates into CASSPSLAENYEQYF.

The CDR3 sequence: CASRHRDRGRDTGELFF. In DNA, the CDR3 is TGTGCCAGCAGACACCGGGACAGGGGGCGCGACACCGGGGAGCTGTTTTTT. V usage is TRBV5-6 and J usage is TRBJ2-2; TRBD1 aligns across 12 bases. V dropped 5 bases and J dropped 3; count of bases not matched to a gene: 8. Germline CDR1 and CDR2: SGHDT and YYEEEE. CDR3 length: 17 residues.

The V call is TRBV7-9, the J call TRBJ2-3, with TRBD2 matching over 9 bases. CDR3 length: 18 amino acids. Losses at the gene ends were 4 bases for V and 5 bases for J; bases not matched to a gene: 16. Germline assignment: CDR1 SEHNR and CDR2 FQNEAQ (reference sequence). CDR3 in DNA: TGTGCCAGCAGCTACCCCAGGGGTAGCGGGAGTAGGAGAGATACGCAGTATTTT. This translates into CASSYPRGSGSRRDTQYF.

The chain carries TRBV6-5 and TRBJ1-4; no clear D gene. The CDR3 spans 12 residues. Germline assignment: CDR1 MNHEY and CDR2 SVGAGI. V was trimmed by 4 bases and J by 7 bases, leaving 7 bases between them. The CDR3 coding sequence is TGTGCCAGCAGTTCCCCGAGTGAAAAACTGTTTTTT. Its protein product is CASSSPSEKLFF.

This clone was seen a handful of times. This rearrangement joins TRBV19 to TRBJ2-2; tentatively, D is TRBD2 (6 bases). The CDR3 has 16 residues. From germline, CDR1 is LNHDA and CDR2 SQIVND (reference sequence). The germline V and J ends were trimmed by 7 bases and 2 bases, with 17 bases remaining between them. CDR3 sequence reads: CASTPKRDFNTGELFF. The CDR3 region has the DNA TGTGCCAGTACCCCTAAACGGGACTTTAACACCGGGGAGCTGTTTTTT.